The 4 T cell receptor beta chains given below trace back to one sample, sequenced in a study of CD8 T cells in Susac syndrome (dated by TCRdb to between 2018 and 2021). The method was the immunoSEQ multiplex PCR assay. RNA was extracted using the RNeasy kit, and about 0.5 to 1 ug of the RNA was reverse transcribed with random hexamers. TCRdb reworked the public reads: Q25 trimming with fastp, MiXCR clone assembly, productive beta chains retained. Entries that share a CDR3 protein sequence are merged under the most common genes and DNA. The sample includes some 60,000 distinct CDR3 sequences, with approximately 94% observed a single time. Of the sample, roughly 0.2% is held by the ten largest clones. The sample was CD8+ T cells from PBMCs. Receptor source: a human donor in good health.

This clonotype appeared once. This chain links TRBV15 with TRBJ2-5, with D perhaps assigned TRBD1 or TRBD2 (5 bases each). Germline V gives CDR1 LNHNV, CDR2 YYDKDF (reference sequence). V was shortened by 6 bases and J by 2 bases, with 16 bases between the two germline ends. The CDR3 extends over 15 amino acids. CDR3: CATRAGTLNQETQYF. The CDR3 DNA is TGTGCCACCAGAGCCGGGACCCTAAATCAAGAGACCCAGTACTTC. Full variable domain (remainder filled in from reference TRBV15 and TRBJ2-5): DAMVIQNPRYQVTQFGKPVTLSCSQTLNHNVMYWYQQKSSQAPKLLFHYYDKDFNNEADTPDNFQSRRPNTSFCFLDIRSPGLGDTAMYLCATRAGTLNQETQYFGPGTRLLVL.

The count of this clonotype is one. The V and J genes are TRBV2 and TRBJ2-5; TRBD2 matches 8 bases. Trimming cost V 2 bases and J 0 bases; bases outside gene matches: 11. CDR3 length: 18 residues. From germline, CDR1 is SNHLY and CDR2 FYNNEI. This chain's CDR3 is CASSENAPTSEDQETQYF. The CDR3 DNA reads as TGTGCCAGCAGTGAAAACGCCCCGACTAGCGAGGACCAAGAGACCCAGTACTTC.

V and J are TRBV7-9 and TRBJ1-2; tentatively, D is TRBD1 (5 bases). Germline CDR1 SEHNR, CDR2 FQNEAQ (reference sequence). There are 14 residues in the CDR3. V lost 5 bases and J 2 bases, leaving 12 bases between the germline ends. CDR3: CASSQGRNNYGYTF. CDR3 sequence (DNA): TGTGCCAGCAGCCAGGGTCGAAACAACTATGGCTACACCTTC.

This chain joins TRBV19 and TRBJ1-5, with a possible D match to TRBD1 (6 bases). Trimming took 6 bases from V and 5 from J, leaving 17 bases between them. Germline lookup yields CDR1 LNHDA and CDR2 SQIVND (reference sequence). CDR3 length equals 15 residues. Here the CDR3 DNA reads TGTGCCAGTAGCTACTCGTCAGGGGTCTATCAGCCCCAGCATTTT. Translation: CASSYSSGVYQPQHF.